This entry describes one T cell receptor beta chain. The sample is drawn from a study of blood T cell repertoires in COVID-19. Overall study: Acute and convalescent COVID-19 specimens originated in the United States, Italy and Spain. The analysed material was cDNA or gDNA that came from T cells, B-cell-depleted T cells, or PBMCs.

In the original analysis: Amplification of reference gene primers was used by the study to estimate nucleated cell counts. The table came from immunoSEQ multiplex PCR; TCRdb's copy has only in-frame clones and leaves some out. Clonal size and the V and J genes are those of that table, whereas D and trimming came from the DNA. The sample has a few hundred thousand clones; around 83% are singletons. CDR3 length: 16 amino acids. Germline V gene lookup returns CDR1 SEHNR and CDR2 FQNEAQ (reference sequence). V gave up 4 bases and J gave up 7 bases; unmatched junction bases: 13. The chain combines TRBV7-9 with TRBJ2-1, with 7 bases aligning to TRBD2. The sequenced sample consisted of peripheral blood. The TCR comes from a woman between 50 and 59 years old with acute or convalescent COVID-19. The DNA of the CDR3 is TGTGCCAGCAGCTCCCCGCTGGCGGGAGCTGTTAATGAGCAGTTCTTC. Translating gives CASSSPLAGAVNEQFF.